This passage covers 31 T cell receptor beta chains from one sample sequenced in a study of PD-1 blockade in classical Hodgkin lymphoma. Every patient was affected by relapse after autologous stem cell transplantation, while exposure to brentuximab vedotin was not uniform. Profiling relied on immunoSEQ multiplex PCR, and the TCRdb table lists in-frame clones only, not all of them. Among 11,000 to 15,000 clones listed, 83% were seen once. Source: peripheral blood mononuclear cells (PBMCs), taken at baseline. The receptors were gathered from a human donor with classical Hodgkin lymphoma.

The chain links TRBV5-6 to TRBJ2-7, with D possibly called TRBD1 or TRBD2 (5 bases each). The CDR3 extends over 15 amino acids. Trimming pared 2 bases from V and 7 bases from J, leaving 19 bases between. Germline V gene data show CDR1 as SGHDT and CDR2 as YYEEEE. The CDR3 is CASSFIPGPGIEQYF. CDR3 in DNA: TGTGCCAGCAGCTTTATCCCGGGACCGGGGATAGAGCAGTACTTC. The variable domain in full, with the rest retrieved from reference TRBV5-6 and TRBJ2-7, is DAGVTQSPTHLIKTRGQQVTLRCSPKSGHDTVSWYQQALGQGPQFIFQYYEEEERQRGNFPDRFSGHQFPNYSSELNVNALLLGDSALYLCASSFIPGPGIEQYFGPGTRLTVT.

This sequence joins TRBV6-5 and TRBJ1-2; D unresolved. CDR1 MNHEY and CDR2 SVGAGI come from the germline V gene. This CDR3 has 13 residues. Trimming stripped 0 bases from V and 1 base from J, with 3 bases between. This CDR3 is CASSYSRNYGYTF. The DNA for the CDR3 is TGTGCCAGCAGTTACTCGCGTAACTATGGCTACACCTTC.

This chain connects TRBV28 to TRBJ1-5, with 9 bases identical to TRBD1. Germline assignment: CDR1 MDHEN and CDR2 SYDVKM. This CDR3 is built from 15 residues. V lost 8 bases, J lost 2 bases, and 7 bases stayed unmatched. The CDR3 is CASGGGQGGNQPQHF. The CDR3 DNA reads TGTGCCAGCGGGGGGGGACAGGGTGGCAATCAGCCCCAGCATTTT. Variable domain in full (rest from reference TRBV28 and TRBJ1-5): DVKVTQSSRYLVKRTGEKVFLECVQDMDHENMFWYRQDPGLGLRLIYFSYDVKMKEKGDIPEGYSVSREKKERFSLILESASTNQTSMYLCASGGGQGGNQPQHFGDGTRLSIL.

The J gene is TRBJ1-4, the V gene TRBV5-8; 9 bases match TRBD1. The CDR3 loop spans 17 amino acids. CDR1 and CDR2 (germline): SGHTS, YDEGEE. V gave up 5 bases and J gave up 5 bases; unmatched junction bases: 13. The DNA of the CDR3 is TGTGCCAGCAGGTTCGGAGGACAGGGGAAGGGAAATGAAAAACTGTTTTTT. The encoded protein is CASRFGGQGKGNEKLFF. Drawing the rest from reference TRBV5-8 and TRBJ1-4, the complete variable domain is EAGVTQSPTHLIKTRGQQATLRCSPISGHTSVYWYQQALGLGLQFLLWYDEGEERNRGNFPPRFSGRQFPNYSSELNVNALELEDSALYLCASRFGGQGKGNEKLFFGSGTQLSVL.

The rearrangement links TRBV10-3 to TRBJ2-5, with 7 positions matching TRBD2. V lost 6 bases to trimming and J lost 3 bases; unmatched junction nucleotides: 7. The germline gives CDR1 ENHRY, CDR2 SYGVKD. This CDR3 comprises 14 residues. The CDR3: CAIRGGTSEETQYF. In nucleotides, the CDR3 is TGTGCCATCAGGGGAGGGACGTCAGAAGAGACCCAGTACTTC.

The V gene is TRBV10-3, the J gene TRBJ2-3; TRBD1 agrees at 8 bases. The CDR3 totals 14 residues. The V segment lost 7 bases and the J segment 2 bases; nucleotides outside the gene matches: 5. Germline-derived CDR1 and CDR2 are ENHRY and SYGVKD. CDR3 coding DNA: TGTGCCATCATGGGGACAGGCTCCACAGATACGCAGTATTTT. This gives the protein CAIMGTGSTDTQYF.

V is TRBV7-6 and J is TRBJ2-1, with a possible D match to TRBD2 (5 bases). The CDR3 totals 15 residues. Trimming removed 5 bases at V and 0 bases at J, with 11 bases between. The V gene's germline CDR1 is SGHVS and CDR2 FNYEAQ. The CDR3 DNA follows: TGTGCCAGCAGCCCCTCGGGGAACTCCTACAATGAGCAGTTCTTC. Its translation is CASSPSGNSYNEQFF.

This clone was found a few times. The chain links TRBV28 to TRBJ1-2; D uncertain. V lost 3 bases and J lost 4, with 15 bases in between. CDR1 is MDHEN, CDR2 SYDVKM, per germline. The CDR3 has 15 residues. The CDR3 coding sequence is TGTGCCAGCAGTTTTAGCGACAACAGTTTCTATGGCTACACCTTC. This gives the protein CASSFSDNSFYGYTF.

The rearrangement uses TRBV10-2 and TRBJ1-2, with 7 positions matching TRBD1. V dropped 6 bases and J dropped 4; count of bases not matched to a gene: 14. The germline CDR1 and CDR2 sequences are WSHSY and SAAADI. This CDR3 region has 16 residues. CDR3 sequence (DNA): TGCGCCAGCAGCCGACTGGTGGAAGGGGGCGTCTATGGCTACACCTTC. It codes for CASSRLVEGGVYGYTF.

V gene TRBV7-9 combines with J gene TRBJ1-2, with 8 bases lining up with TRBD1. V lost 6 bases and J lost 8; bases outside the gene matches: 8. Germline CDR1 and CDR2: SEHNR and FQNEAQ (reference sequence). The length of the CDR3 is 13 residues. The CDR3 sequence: CASSYETGVGYTF. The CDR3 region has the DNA TGTGCCAGCAGTTACGAGACAGGGGTCGGCTACACCTTC.

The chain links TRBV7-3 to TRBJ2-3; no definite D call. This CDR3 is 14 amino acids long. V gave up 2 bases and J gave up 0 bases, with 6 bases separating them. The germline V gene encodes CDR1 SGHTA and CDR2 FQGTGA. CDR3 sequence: CASSLARSTDTQYF. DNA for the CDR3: TGTGCCAGCAGCTTAGCACGAAGCACAGATACGCAGTATTTT.

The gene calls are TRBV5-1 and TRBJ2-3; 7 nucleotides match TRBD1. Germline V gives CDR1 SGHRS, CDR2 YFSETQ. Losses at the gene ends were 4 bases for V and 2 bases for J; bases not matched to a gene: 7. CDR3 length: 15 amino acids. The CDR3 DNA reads TGCGCCAGCAGCCCCACAGGGGATAACACAGATACGCAGTATTTT. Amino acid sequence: CASSPTGDNTDTQYF.

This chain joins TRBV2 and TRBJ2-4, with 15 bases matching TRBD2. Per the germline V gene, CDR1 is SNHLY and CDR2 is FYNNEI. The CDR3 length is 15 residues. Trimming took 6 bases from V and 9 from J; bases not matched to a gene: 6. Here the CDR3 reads CASRGTSGGRGIQYF. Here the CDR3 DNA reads TGTGCCAGCAGAGGGACTAGCGGGGGGCGGGGCATTCAGTACTTC.

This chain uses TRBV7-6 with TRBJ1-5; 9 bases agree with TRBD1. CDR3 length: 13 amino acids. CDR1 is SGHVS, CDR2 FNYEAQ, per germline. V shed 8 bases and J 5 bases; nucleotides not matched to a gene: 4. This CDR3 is CASGQGPHQPQHF. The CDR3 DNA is TGTGCCAGCGGACAGGGGCCTCATCAGCCCCAGCATTTT.

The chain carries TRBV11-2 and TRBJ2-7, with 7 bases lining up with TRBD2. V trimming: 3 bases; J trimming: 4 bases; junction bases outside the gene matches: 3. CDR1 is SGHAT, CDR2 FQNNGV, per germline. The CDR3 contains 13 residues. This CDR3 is CASSFGEGYEQYF. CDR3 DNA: TGTGCCAGCAGCTTTGGGGAGGGGTACGAGCAGTACTTC. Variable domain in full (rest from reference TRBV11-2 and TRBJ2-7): EAGVAQSPRYKIIEKRQSVAFWCNPISGHATLYWYQQILGQGPKLLIQFQNNGVVDDSQLPKDRFSAERLKGVDSTLKIQPAKLEDSAVYLCASSFGEGYEQYFGPGTRLTVT.

CDR3 amino acids: CASSPSSSSELAKNIQYF. CDR3 DNA sequence: TGCGCCAGCAGCCCCTCCTCGAGTAGTGAATTAGCCAAAAACATTCAGTACTTC. The rearrangement joins TRBV5-1 to TRBJ2-4; no clear D gene. The CDR3 totals 18 residues. V lost 4 bases and J 0 bases, leaving 20 bases between the germline ends. Germline loops: CDR1 SGHRS, CDR2 YFSETQ.

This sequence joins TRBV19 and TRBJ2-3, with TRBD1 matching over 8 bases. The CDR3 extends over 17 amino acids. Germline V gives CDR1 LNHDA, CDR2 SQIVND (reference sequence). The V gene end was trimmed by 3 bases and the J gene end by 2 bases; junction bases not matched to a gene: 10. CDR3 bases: TGTGCCAGTAGTATCCCGGACAGGGCACCCCACACAGATACGCAGTATTTT. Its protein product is CASSIPDRAPHTDTQYF.

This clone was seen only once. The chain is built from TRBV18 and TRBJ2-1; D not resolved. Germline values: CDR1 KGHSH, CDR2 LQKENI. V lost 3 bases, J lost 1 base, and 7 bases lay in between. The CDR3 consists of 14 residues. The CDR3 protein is CASSPDSSYNEQFF. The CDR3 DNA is TGTGCCAGCTCACCCGACTCTTCCTACAATGAGCAGTTCTTC. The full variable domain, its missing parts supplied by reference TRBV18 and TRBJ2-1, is NAGVMQNPRHLVRRRGQEARLRCSPMKGHSHVYWYRQLPEEGLKFMVYLQKENIIDESGMPKERFSAEFPKEGPSILRIQQVVRGDSAAYFCASSPDSSYNEQFFGPGTRLTVL.

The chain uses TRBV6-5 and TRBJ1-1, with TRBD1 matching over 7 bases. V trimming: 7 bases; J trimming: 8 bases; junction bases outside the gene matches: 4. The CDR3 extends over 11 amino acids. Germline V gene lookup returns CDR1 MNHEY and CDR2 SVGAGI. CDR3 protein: CASTQGGEAFF. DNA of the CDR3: TGTGCCAGCACCCAGGGGGGGGAAGCTTTCTTT.

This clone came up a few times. The CDR3 bases are TGTGCCAGCAGGGGGCCGGCGACCCAGTACTTC. It codes for CASRGPATQYF. The chain combines TRBV6-5 with TRBJ2-5; maybe TRBD1 (5 bases). CDR3 length: 11 residues. The V end was cut by 6 bases, the J end by 7 bases, with 9 bases between. CDR1 and CDR2 (germline): MNHEY, SVGAGI.

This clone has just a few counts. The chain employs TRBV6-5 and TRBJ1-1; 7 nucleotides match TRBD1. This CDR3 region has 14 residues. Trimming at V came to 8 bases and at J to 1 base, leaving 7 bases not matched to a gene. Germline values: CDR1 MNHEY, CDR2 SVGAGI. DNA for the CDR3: TGTGCCAGCTCAAGAAGGACAGGGAACACTGAAGCTTTCTTT. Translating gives CASSRRTGNTEAFF.

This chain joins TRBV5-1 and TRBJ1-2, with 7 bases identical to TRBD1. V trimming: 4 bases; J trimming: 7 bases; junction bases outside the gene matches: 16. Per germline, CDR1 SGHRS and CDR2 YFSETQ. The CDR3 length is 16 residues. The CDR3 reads CASSPGTALTGRGYTF. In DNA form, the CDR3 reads TGCGCCAGCAGCCCGGGGACAGCGTTAACTGGACGTGGCTACACCTTC.

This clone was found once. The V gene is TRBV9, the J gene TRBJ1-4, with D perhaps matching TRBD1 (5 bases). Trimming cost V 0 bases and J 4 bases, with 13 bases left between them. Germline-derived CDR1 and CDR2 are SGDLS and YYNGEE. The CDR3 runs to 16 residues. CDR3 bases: TGTGCCAGCAGCGTAGGCGGGACCGGCGGTAATGAAAAACTGTTTTTT. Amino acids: CASSVGGTGGNEKLFF.

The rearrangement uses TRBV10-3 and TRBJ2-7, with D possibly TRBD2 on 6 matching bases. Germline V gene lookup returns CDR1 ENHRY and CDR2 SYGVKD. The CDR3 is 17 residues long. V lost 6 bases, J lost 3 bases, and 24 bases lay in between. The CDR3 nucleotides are TGTGCCATCAGCGAGAAGGGTAGACTAGGTGTCCGCTACGAGCAGTACTTC. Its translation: CAISEKGRLGVRYEQYF.

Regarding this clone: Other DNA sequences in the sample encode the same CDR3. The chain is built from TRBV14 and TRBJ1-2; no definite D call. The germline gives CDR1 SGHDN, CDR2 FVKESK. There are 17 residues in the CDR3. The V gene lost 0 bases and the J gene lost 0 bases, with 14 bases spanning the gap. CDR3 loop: CASSQEVLAGANYGYTF. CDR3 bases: TGTGCCAGCAGCCAAGAGGTGTTGGCAGGAGCTAACTATGGCTACACCTTC. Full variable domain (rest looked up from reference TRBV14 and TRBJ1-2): EAGVTQFPSHSVIEKGQTVTLRCDPISGHDNLYWYRRVMGKEIKFLLHFVKESKQDESGMPNNRFLAERTGGTYSTLKVQPAELEDSGVYFCASSQEVLAGANYGYTFGSGTRLTVV.

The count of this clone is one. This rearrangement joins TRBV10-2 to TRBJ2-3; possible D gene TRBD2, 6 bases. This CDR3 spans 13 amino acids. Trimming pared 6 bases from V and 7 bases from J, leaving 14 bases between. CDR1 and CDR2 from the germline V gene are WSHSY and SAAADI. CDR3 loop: CASRTQLANTQYF. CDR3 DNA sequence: TGCGCCAGCAGGACGCAACTAGCAAATACGCAGTATTTT.

The CDR3 loop is CASSLGTSVNGYTF. CDR3 in DNA: TGTGCCAGCAGCTTAGGGACATCTGTTAATGGCTACACCTTC. The chain combines TRBV7-9 with TRBJ1-2; maybe TRBD1 (5 bases). V lost 1 base and J 6 bases, leaving 12 bases between the germline ends. The CDR3 has 14 amino acids. Per germline, CDR1 SEHNR and CDR2 FQNEAQ (reference sequence).

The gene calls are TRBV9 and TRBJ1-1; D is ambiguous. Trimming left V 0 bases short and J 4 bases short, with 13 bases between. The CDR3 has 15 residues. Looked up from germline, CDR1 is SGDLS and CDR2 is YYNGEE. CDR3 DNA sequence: TGTGCCAGCAGCGTAGGCCCGTCCGAAGGCACTGAAGCTTTCTTT. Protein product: CASSVGPSEGTEAFF.

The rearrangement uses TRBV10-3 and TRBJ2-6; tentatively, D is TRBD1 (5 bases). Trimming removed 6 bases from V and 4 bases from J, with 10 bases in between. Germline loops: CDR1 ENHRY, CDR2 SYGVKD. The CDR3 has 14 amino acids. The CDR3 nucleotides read TGTGCCATCAGCCCCTGGACAGGGGCCAACGTCCTGACTTTC. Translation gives CAISPWTGANVLTF.

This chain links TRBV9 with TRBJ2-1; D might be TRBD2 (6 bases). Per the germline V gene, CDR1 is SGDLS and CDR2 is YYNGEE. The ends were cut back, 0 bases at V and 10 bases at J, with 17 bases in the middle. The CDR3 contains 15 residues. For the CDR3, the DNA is TGTGCCAGCAGCGTAGGGGGCGGGACGACAAGGGAGCAGTTCTTC. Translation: CASSVGGGTTREQFF.

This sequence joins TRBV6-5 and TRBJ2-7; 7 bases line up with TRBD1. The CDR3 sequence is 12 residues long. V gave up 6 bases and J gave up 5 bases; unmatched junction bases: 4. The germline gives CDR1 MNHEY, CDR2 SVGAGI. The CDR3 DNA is TGTGCCAGCAGCCCCGGGACAGACGAGCAGTACTTC. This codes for CASSPGTDEQYF.